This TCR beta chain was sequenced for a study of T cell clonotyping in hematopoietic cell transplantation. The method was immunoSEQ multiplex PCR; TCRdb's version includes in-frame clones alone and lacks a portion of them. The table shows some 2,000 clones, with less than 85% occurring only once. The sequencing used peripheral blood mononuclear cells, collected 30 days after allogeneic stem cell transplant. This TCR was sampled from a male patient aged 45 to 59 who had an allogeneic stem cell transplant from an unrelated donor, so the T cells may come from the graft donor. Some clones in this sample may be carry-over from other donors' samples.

The chain's CDR3 is CSVAGGQGAGTAFF. The CDR3, as DNA: TGCAGCGTCGCCGGAGGACAGGGGGCAGGTACAGCTTTCTTT. V gene TRBV29-1 combines with J gene TRBJ1-1; TRBD1 agrees at 11 bases. Germline CDR1 is SQVTM and CDR2 is ANQGSEA. V lost 6 bases to trimming and J lost 10 bases; unmatched junction nucleotides: 13. The CDR3 loop spans 14 amino acids.